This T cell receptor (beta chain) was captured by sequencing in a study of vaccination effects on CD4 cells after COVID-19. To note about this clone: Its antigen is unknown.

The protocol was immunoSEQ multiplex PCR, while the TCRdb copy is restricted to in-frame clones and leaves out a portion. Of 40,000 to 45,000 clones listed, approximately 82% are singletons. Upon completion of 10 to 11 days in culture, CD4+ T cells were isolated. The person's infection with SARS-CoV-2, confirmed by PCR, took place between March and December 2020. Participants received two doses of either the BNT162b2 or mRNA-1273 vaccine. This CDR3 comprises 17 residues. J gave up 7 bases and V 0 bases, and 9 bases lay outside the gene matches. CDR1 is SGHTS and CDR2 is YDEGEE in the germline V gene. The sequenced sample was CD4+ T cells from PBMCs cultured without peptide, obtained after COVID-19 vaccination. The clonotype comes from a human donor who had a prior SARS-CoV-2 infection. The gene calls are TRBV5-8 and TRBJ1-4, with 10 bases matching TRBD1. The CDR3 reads CASSLAGTGQGIEKLFF. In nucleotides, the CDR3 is TGTGCCAGCAGCTTGGCTGGCACGGGACAGGGGATTGAAAAACTGTTTTTT.